The clone carrying this T cell receptor beta chain was picked up many times. V lost 3 bases, J lost 2 bases, and 3 bases stayed unmatched. This CDR3 has 17 residues. In germline, CDR1 is MNHEY, CDR2 SMNVEV (reference sequence). These data are taken from a study of lung T cells in sarcoidosis with Löfgren's syndrome. TCRdb called the reads again in MiXCR, with one record for every CDR3 protein. Of tens of thousands of distinct CDR3 sequences in the sample, approximately 22% were seen once. This TCR derives from a human donor with sarcoidosis (Löfgren's syndrome or another form), or a control subject (not recorded which). The specimen was CD4+ T cells from PBMCs. V usage is TRBV27 and J usage is TRBJ2-6; 11 nucleotides align to TRBD1. CDR3 residues: CASSFLGQGAGANVLTF. CDR3 sequence (DNA): TGTGCCAGCAGTTTCCTGGGACAGGGGGCTGGGGCCAACGTCCTGACTTTC.